Shown below are 23 T cell receptor beta chains from a single sample sequenced in a study of shared clonotypes between healthy human individuals. TCRdb keeps only in-frame clones here, not all; method: immunoSEQ multiplex PCR. The sample has 950,000 to 1,200,000 clones, around three quarters seen once. Sequenced input: memory CD4+ T cells from PBMCs. Subset of the sample: CD45RA-negative fraction. These receptor sequences come from a man in his late teens or twenties in good health. Some clones in this sample may be carry-over from other donors' samples.

This clone was seen a single time. The rearrangement links TRBV4-1 to TRBJ2-1, with 8 bases that match TRBD2. V trimming: 1 base; J trimming: 7 bases; junction bases outside the gene matches: 6. CDR3 length: 15 residues. Germline values: CDR1 MGHRA, CDR2 YSYEKL. The CDR3 region is CASSQAPGLENEQFF. The CDR3 DNA is TGCGCCAGCAGCCAAGCTCCGGGACTAGAAAATGAGCAGTTCTTC.

This rearrangement joins TRBV9 to TRBJ2-7; D is unresolved. The CDR3 sequence is 15 residues long. Trimming cost V 0 bases and J 2 bases, with 12 bases left between them. The V gene's germline CDR1 is SGDLS and CDR2 YYNGEE. As DNA, the CDR3 is TGTGCCAGCAGCGTAGAGGGAAACCCTACCTACGAGCAGTACTTC. It encodes CASSVEGNPTYEQYF.

V usage is TRBV2 and J usage is TRBJ2-3; TRBD1 aligns across 10 bases. From germline, CDR1 is SNHLY and CDR2 FYNNEI. Trimming at V came to 5 bases and at J to 4 bases, leaving 6 bases not matched to a gene. The CDR3 loop spans 15 amino acids. CDR3 loop: CASSPGTGEADTQYF. The CDR3 bases are TGTGCCAGCAGTCCCGGGACAGGGGAGGCAGATACGCAGTATTTT.

The genes are TRBV5-1 and TRBJ2-1; the D gene is possibly TRBD1 (6 bases). This CDR3 spans 15 amino acids. V dropped 6 bases and J dropped 5 bases, with 18 bases sitting between them. CDR1 SGHRS and CDR2 YFSETQ come from the germline V gene. The chain's CDR3 is CASTRGGETNNEQFF. CDR3 nucleotide sequence: TGCGCCAGCACCCGAGGGGGAGAGACCAACAATGAGCAGTTCTTC.

With respect to this clone: Other DNA sequences in the sample encode the same CDR3. V and J are TRBV20-1 and TRBJ2-1; perhaps TRBD2 as D (6 bases). CDR1 and CDR2 from the germline V gene are DFQATT and SNEGSKA (reference sequence). The V and J ends lost 8 bases and 8 bases respectively, with 10 bases between them. This CDR3 contains 10 residues. This CDR3 is CSPRRDEQFF. Here the CDR3 DNA reads TGCAGTCCTCGGAGGGATGAGCAGTTCTTC.

The chain couples TRBV11-1 to TRBJ2-7, with D uncertain. Germline-derived CDR1 and CDR2 are SGHAT and FQDESV (reference sequence). This CDR3 contains 13 residues. V lost 2 bases and J lost 6, with 11 bases in between. The CDR3 spells CASSLTHRGEQYF. The CDR3 nucleotides are TGTGCCAGCAGCTTAACCCATCGTGGCGAGCAGTACTTC. Looking up the rest from reference TRBV11-1 and TRBJ2-7 gives the full variable domain: EAEVAQSPRYKITEKSQAVAFWCDPISGHATLYWYRQILGQGPELLVQFQDESVVDDSQLPKDRFSAERLKGVDSTLKIQPAELGDSAMYLCASSLTHRGEQYFGPGTRLTVT.

The chain recombines TRBV7-2 with TRBJ2-2; D might be TRBD1 (6 bases). CDR3 length: 14 residues. Germline V gene lookup returns CDR1 SGHTA and CDR2 FQGNSA. Trimming cost V 4 bases and J 6 bases, with 12 bases left between them. The CDR3 is CASSSQGLAGELFF. DNA for the CDR3: TGTGCCAGCAGCTCTCAGGGGTTGGCCGGGGAGCTGTTTTTT.

This rearrangement joins TRBV7-2 to TRBJ2-7; maybe TRBD1 (5 bases). V shed 5 bases and J shed 3 bases, with 14 bases lying between them. This CDR3 region has 14 residues. Per the germline V gene, CDR1 is SGHTA and CDR2 is FQGNSA. The CDR3 DNA sequence: TGTGCCAGCAGCCCTAGGGGTCAGAACTACGAGCAGTACTTC. Its translation is CASSPRGQNYEQYF. Together with reference TRBV7-2 and TRBJ2-7, the CDR3 gives the full variable domain: GAGVSQSPSNKVTEKGKDVELRCDPISGHTALYWYRQSLGQGLEFLIYFQGNSAPDKSGLPSDRFSAERTGGSVSTLTIQRTQQEDSAVYLCASSPRGQNYEQYFGPGTRLTVT.

The chain recombines TRBV11-2 with TRBJ1-2; D is ambiguous. Germline-derived CDR1 and CDR2 are SGHAT and FQNNGV. The length of the CDR3 is 14 residues. The germline V and J ends were trimmed by 6 bases and 4 bases, with 15 bases remaining between them. The CDR3 DNA follows: TGTGCCAGCAGTCGCTCGCGGGAGTCCTATGGCTACACCTTC. Its protein is CASSRSRESYGYTF.

The V gene is TRBV6-1, the J gene TRBJ1-2, with 8 bases aligning to TRBD1. The CDR3 is 15 residues long. Germline CDR1 and CDR2: MNHNS and SASEGT. V gave up 1 base and J gave up 4 bases; unmatched junction bases: 5. CDR3 protein: CASSEGWGQVYGYTF. The DNA of the CDR3 is TGTGCCAGCAGTGAAGGGTGGGGACAGGTCTATGGCTACACCTTC.

As to this clone: Other DNA sequences in the same sample also yield this CDR3. The chain combines TRBV18 with TRBJ1-1; D is unclear. CDR3 length: 13 amino acids. Germline V CDR1 and CDR2: KGHSH, LQKENI. Trimming stripped 4 bases from V and 5 bases from J, with 11 bases between. This chain's CDR3 is CASSQGRETEAFF. As DNA, the CDR3 is TGTGCCAGCTCACAGGGAAGAGAGACTGAAGCTTTCTTT.

The V and J genes are TRBV6-1 and TRBJ1-1; D remains unclear. Germline CDR1 reads MNHNS; CDR2 reads SASEGT. The length of the CDR3 is 13 residues. Between the trimmed V and J ends, which lost 5 bases and 1 base, there was a span of 8 bases. CDR3 in amino acids: CASSMGRNTEAFF. CDR3 DNA sequence: TGTGCCAGCAGTATGGGCCGGAACACTGAAGCTTTCTTT.

In this sample, this clone turned up a few times. The same CDR3 can be traced to other DNA sequences in this sample. The chain's CDR3 is CASSFGQANTGELFF. The CDR3 DNA is TGCGCCAGCAGCTTTGGACAGGCGAACACCGGGGAGCTGTTTTTT. The rearrangement uses TRBV5-1 and TRBJ2-2; TRBD1 agrees at 7 bases. Germline values: CDR1 SGHRS, CDR2 YFSETQ. The CDR3 length is 15 residues. Trimming at V came to 2 bases and at J to 0 bases, leaving 1 base not matched to a gene.

This clone was seen only once. This chain joins TRBV6-1 and TRBJ2-7; the match to TRBD1 covers 8 bases. Germline trimming cut 2 bases from V and 2 bases from J; bases unmatched to any gene: 5. Germline CDR1 and CDR2: MNHNS and SASEGT. This CDR3 region has 15 residues. CDR3 protein: CASSEYVTGAYEQYF. For the CDR3, the DNA is TGTGCCAGCAGTGAATATGTGACAGGGGCCTACGAGCAGTACTTC.

The rearrangement uses TRBV9 and TRBJ2-7; 8 bases line up with TRBD1. With 5 bases clipped from V and 12 bases from J, the junction kept 10 bases outside the gene matches. The CDR3 length is 12 residues. The germline V gene has CDR1 SGDLS and CDR2 YYNGEE. CDR3 amino acids: CASRDGTGTMYF. Here the CDR3 DNA reads TGTGCCAGCAGAGACGGGACAGGAACGATGTACTTC.

The CDR3 DNA is TGTGCCAGTAGTATGAGGGGTCAGCCCCAGCATTTT. It encodes CASSMRGQPQHF. The chain recombines TRBV19 with TRBJ1-5, with D tentatively TRBD1 (5 bases). The germline CDR1 and CDR2 sequences are LNHDA and SQIVND (reference sequence). This CDR3 region has 12 residues. V was pared by 3 bases and J by 6 bases, with 6 bases between.

Many counts were recorded for this clone. The chain joins TRBV28 to TRBJ1-1; a weak D match, TRBD1 (6 bases). Germline loops: CDR1 MDHEN, CDR2 SYDVKM. CDR3 length: 14 amino acids. V was cut by 6 bases and J by 4 bases, with 15 bases left in between. The CDR3 sequence: CASRVLQGATEAFF. DNA of the CDR3: TGTGCCAGCAGGGTACTACAGGGAGCCACTGAAGCTTTCTTT.

The genes are TRBV18 and TRBJ1-1; D is uncertain. Per the germline V gene, CDR1 is KGHSH and CDR2 is LQKENI. The ends were cut back, 1 base at V and 1 base at J, with 10 bases in the middle. CDR3 length equals 15 residues. CDR3 sequence (DNA): TGTGCCAGCTCACCACTTCAGCAACCGAACACTGAAGCTTTCTTT. Translation gives CASSPLQQPNTEAFF.

This clone has more than one count but fewer than ten. The chain employs TRBV18 and TRBJ2-5, with D perhaps matching TRBD2 (5 bases). Germline CDR1 and CDR2: KGHSH and LQKENI. The germline V and J ends were trimmed by 0 bases and 4 bases, with 12 bases remaining between them. The CDR3 totals 15 residues. The CDR3 coding sequence is TGTGCCAGCTCACCACCGGCCCCAGAGGGAGAGACCCAGTACTTC. The encoded protein is CASSPPAPEGETQYF.

The chain carries TRBV11-3 and TRBJ1-2, with unresolved D. The CDR3 sequence is 18 residues long. The ends were cut back, 5 bases at V and 2 bases at J, with 24 bases in the middle. CDR1 is SGHNT, CDR2 YENEEA, per germline. DNA for the CDR3: TGTGCCAGCAGCCGCCCCACCGGCCGGAGACCGGTCAACTATGGCTACACCTTC. Amino acid sequence: CASSRPTGRRPVNYGYTF. The full variable domain, completed using reference TRBV11-3 and TRBJ1-2, is EAGVVQSPRYKIIEKKQPVAFWCNPISGHNTLYWYLQNLGQGPELLIRYENEEAVDDSQLPKDRFSAERLKGVDSTLKIQPAELGDSAVYLCASSRPTGRRPVNYGYTFGSGTRLTVV.

The chain combines TRBV5-6 with TRBJ1-2; 8 positions agree with TRBD1. V was pared by 4 bases and J by 7 bases, with 12 bases of the junction left unmatched. This CDR3 spans 15 amino acids. Looked up from germline, CDR1 is SGHDT and CDR2 is YYEEEE. CDR3 in amino acids: CASSRGTGGTAGYTF. Written as DNA, the CDR3 is TGTGCCAGCAGCAGGGGAACAGGGGGGACGGCTGGCTACACCTTC.

The chain uses TRBV5-1 and TRBJ1-1; 7 positions agree with TRBD1. The germline V gene has CDR1 SGHRS and CDR2 YFSETQ. V was clipped by 2 bases and J by 4 bases; unmatched bases: 11. This CDR3 region has 16 residues. CDR3 in amino acids: CASSFSTGDMGTEAFF. Written as DNA, the CDR3 is TGCGCCAGCAGCTTTTCTACAGGGGATATGGGCACTGAAGCTTTCTTT. The full variable domain, with the rest looked up from reference TRBV5-1 and TRBJ1-1, is KAGVTQTPRYLIKTRGQQVTLSCSPISGHRSVSWYQQTPGQGLQFLFEYFSETQRNKGNFPGRFSGRQFSNSRSEMNVSTLELGDSALYLCASSFSTGDMGTEAFFGQGTRLTVV.

V is TRBV2 and J is TRBJ2-3; D not certain. Trimming took 5 bases from V and 3 from J, leaving 12 bases between them. Germline CDR1 reads SNHLY; CDR2 reads FYNNEI. The CDR3 runs to 14 residues. The CDR3: CASSQDLGTDTQYF. In DNA form, the CDR3 reads TGTGCCAGCAGTCAGGACCTCGGGACAGATACGCAGTATTTT.